This T cell receptor beta chain was identified during a study of STAT5B mutations in CD4+ large granular lymphocyte leukemia. Some clones are missing from TCRdb's copy, which holds only in-frame ones; the method was immunoSEQ multiplex PCR. The data contain around 33,000 clones, 81% of them singletons. Buffy coats from healthy blood donors served as controls. Turning to this clone: The antigen is unknown.

Points from the study as a whole: Patient CD4-sorted repertoires stayed more clonal than healthy ones after leukemic-clone removal.

This TCR was recovered from a human donor in good health. Sequencing used CD4+ T cells from blood buffy coats.

The CDR3 DNA sequence: TGTGCCACCATACCGACTAGCGGGACCAATGAGCAGTTCTTC. Amino acid sequence: CATIPTSGTNEQFF. This chain connects TRBV28 to TRBJ2-1, with 11 bases fitting TRBD2. Germline V gene lookup returns CDR1 MDHEN and CDR2 SYDVKM. Germline trimming cut 10 bases from V and 6 bases from J; bases unmatched to any gene: 8. This CDR3 comprises 14 residues.